These 28 T cell receptor beta chains were all obtained from the same sample, sequenced in a study of metastatic and nonmetastatic thyroid tumors. TCRdb reprocessed the PCR reads via MiXCR. The sample consists of approximately 24,000 clones, roughly 24% of them appearing once. All patients reached thyroid surgery having received no treatment beforehand. The sequencing input was blood. Receptor source: a male donor with papillary thyroid cancer or a benign thyroid nodule (not recorded which). Some clones in this sample may be carry-over from other donors' samples.

A few counts support this clone. The chain has TRBV12-3 or TRBV12-4 and TRBJ1-2, with 9 bases that match TRBD1. The CDR3 contains 11 residues. V shed 5 bases, J shed 11 bases, and the junction held 3 bases outside the gene matches. Written as DNA, the CDR3 is TGTGCCAGCAGTGCCGGGACAGGGTACACCTTC. Its translation: CASSAGTGYTF.

This clone was observed many times. The chain's CDR3 is CASSVSGSSGANVLTF. CDR3 coding DNA: TGTGCCAGCAGTGTTTCGGGGAGTTCTGGGGCCAACGTCCTGACTTTC. This rearrangement joins TRBV2 to TRBJ2-6; the D gene is possibly TRBD2 (5 bases). This CDR3 is 16 amino acids long. Trimming took 4 bases from V and 1 from J, leaving 11 bases between them. CDR1 is SNHLY, CDR2 FYNNEI, per germline.

As regards this clone: One junction end disagrees with the germline gene, perhaps due to a read error. This chain joins TRBV6-1 and TRBJ2-7; D remains ambiguous. CDR1 MNHNS and CDR2 SASEGT come from the germline V gene. The CDR3 consists of 11 residues. The CDR3 nucleotides read TGTGCCAGCAGTGGGTCCTCCGAGCAGTACTTC. It translates to CASSGSSEQYF.

At least ten counts were recorded for this clone. One base away lies a much larger clone, so this may be a sequencing read error. This rearrangement joins TRBV28 to TRBJ1-4; possibly TRBD1 for D (5 bases). Germline V CDR1 and CDR2: MDHEN, SYDVKM. Trimming cost V 10 bases and J 11 bases, with 20 bases left between them. The CDR3 length is 13 residues. CDR3 DNA sequence: TGTGCCAACAGGCGGGACGGCCGGGGGAAACTGTTTTTT. Its translation is CANRRDGRGKLFF.

V gene TRBV7-8 combines with J gene TRBJ2-4; TRBD1 agrees at 9 bases. V lost 1 base and J lost 0; bases outside the gene matches: 7. Germline V gene data show CDR1 as SGHVS and CDR2 as FQNEAQ. This CDR3 comprises 18 residues. CDR3 nucleotide sequence: TGTGCCAGCAGCTTAGACAGGGGGCAAGACCTAGCCAAAAACATTCAGTACTTC. As protein: CASSLDRGQDLAKNIQYF.

Many counts were recorded for this clone. The V and J genes are TRBV3-1 and TRBJ2-7; 9 nucleotides agree with TRBD1. Per the germline V gene, CDR1 is LGHDT and CDR2 is YNNKEL (reference sequence). CDR3 length: 14 residues. Trimming took 5 bases from V and 6 from J; bases not matched to a gene: 8. The CDR3 protein is CASSLGQGLGEQYF. The DNA for the CDR3 is TGTGCCAGCAGCTTGGGACAGGGTCTAGGCGAGCAGTACTTC.

This clone was detected many times. The J gene is TRBJ1-5, the V gene TRBV20-1; D is unclear. Germline-derived CDR1 and CDR2 are DFQATT and SNEGSKA (reference sequence). The CDR3 totals 12 residues. Between the trimmed V and J ends, which lost 1 base and 7 bases, there was a span of 8 bases. This CDR3 is CSARGGVQPQHF. Here the CDR3 DNA reads TGCAGTGCTAGAGGTGGGGTCCAGCCCCAGCATTTT.

Details on this clone: The junction differs from germline at one of its ends, possibly a read error. The gene calls are TRBV20-1 and TRBJ1-4; D remains ambiguous. The germline V gene encodes CDR1 DFQATT and CDR2 SNEGSKA (reference sequence). The CDR3 is 16 amino acids. This CDR3 is CSARVLSANGNEKLLF. CDR3 nucleotides: TGCAGTGCTAGAGTGTTATCGGCTAATGGAAATGAAAAACTGCTTTTT.

The sample holds many counts of this clone. This sequence joins TRBV20-1 and TRBJ2-2; 9 positions match TRBD1. The CDR3 loop spans 14 amino acids. Unmatched junction bases numbered 5, after V lost 3 bases and J lost 6 bases. Germline V gene sequence: CDR1 DFQATT, CDR2 SNEGSKA (reference sequence). This chain's CDR3 is CSARDRGGPGELFF. CDR3 nucleotides: TGCAGTGCTAGGGACAGGGGAGGACCCGGGGAGCTGTTTTTT.

DNA for the CDR3: TGTGCCAGCAGCAAGAACCGGGACAGGGTGCCCAATGAGCAGTTCTTC. Protein: CASSKNRDRVPNEQFF. The genes are TRBV6-2 or TRBV6-3 and TRBJ2-1; TRBD1 matches 9 bases. The V and J ends lost 6 bases and 6 bases, in that order; junction bases with no gene match: 12. This CDR3 contains 16 residues. Per germline, CDR1 MNHEY and CDR2 SVGEGT.

The chain couples TRBV18 to TRBJ1-1, with D possibly TRBD1 on 5 matching bases. The CDR3 has 16 residues. The V and J ends lost 2 bases and 2 bases respectively, with 15 bases between them. Germline assignment: CDR1 KGHSH and CDR2 LQKENI. The CDR3 loop is CASSPEDKLANTEAFF. The CDR3 DNA reads as TGTGCCAGCTCACCAGAGGACAAGCTGGCAAACACTGAAGCTTTCTTT.

This clone has only a few counts. The chain carries TRBV19 and TRBJ1-5; D unresolved. The CDR3 contains 12 residues. Trimming took off 1 base at V and 4 bases at J, with 2 bases between the two ends. CDR1 is LNHDA, CDR2 SQIVND, per germline (reference sequence). CDR3 DNA sequence: TGTGCCAGTAGTATAGGGAATCAGCCCCAGCATTTT. Protein: CASSIGNQPQHF.

V and J are TRBV18 and TRBJ2-5, with 8 bases that match TRBD1. The CDR3 totals 13 residues. The ends lost 8 bases at V and 4 bases at J; junction bases unmatched: 6. Germline CDR1 is KGHSH and CDR2 is LQKENI. The DNA of the CDR3 is TGTGCCAGCAGACGACAGGGGATAGAGACCCAGTACTTC. It codes for CASRRQGIETQYF.

The chain carries TRBV4-2 and TRBJ2-3; no clear D. Germline CDR1 LGHNA, CDR2 YNFKEQ. Deletions cut 0 bases from V and 4 bases from J, with 8 bases between. CDR3 length equals 14 residues. This CDR3 reads CASSQDTWSDTQYF. The CDR3 nucleotides read TGTGCCAGCAGCCAAGATACTTGGTCAGATACGCAGTATTTT.

The chain couples TRBV20-1 to TRBJ1-5, with 9 bases matching TRBD1. After removal of 6 bases from V and 4 bases from J, the junction contained 7 bases not matched to a gene. The germline V gene encodes CDR1 DFQATT and CDR2 SNEGSKA (reference sequence). The CDR3 has 14 amino acids. The CDR3, as DNA: TGCAGTGCGAGGGACAGGGCGTGGAATCAGCCCCAGCATTTT. Translation: CSARDRAWNQPQHF.

The chain combines TRBV6-1 with TRBJ1-1, with TRBD1 matching over 7 bases. The junction had 6 bases not matched to a gene; V was cut back by 1 base and J by 4 bases. The V gene's germline CDR1 is MNHNS and CDR2 SASEGT. This CDR3 is 15 amino acids long. DNA of the CDR3: TGTGCCAGCAGTGAAGAGGTAGGGGGCGGCACTGAAGCTTTCTTT. It yields the protein CASSEEVGGGTEAFF.

This clone was recorded a few times. Other DNA sequences in this specimen translate into the identical CDR3. The V gene is TRBV10-3, the J gene TRBJ1-5; D gene uncertain. This CDR3 comprises 16 residues. V was pared by 0 bases and J by 4 bases, with 13 bases between. Germline V CDR1 and CDR2: ENHRY, SYGVKD. CDR3 DNA: TGTGCCATCAGTGAGTCGAGGGAATCCGGAAATCAGCCCCAGCATTTT. Translated: CAISESRESGNQPQHF.

This clone showed up just a few times. The chain combines TRBV5-1 with TRBJ2-5; D uncertain. Germline V gene sequence: CDR1 SGHRS, CDR2 YFSETQ. This CDR3 is built from 14 residues. The V gene lost 1 base and the J gene lost 4 bases, with 11 bases spanning the gap. The CDR3, as DNA: TGCGCCAGCAGCTTGTTTGGGATTGGAGAGACCCAGTACTTC. This gives the protein CASSLFGIGETQYF.

The sample holds one count of this clone. The V and J genes are TRBV9 and TRBJ2-1; D is uncertain. Between the trimmed V and J ends, which lost 0 bases and 6 bases, there was a span of 7 bases. The CDR3 spans 13 residues. In germline, CDR1 is SGDLS, CDR2 YYNGEE. The CDR3 sequence is CASSVGVGNEQFF. The DNA of the CDR3 is TGTGCCAGCAGCGTAGGGGTTGGCAATGAGCAGTTCTTC.

This clone was counted at least ten times. CDR3 protein: CASSQVVGTTGLNTEAFF. DNA of the CDR3: TGTGCCAGCAGCCAAGTAGTGGGAACCACCGGGCTGAACACTGAAGCTTTCTTT. The V and J genes are TRBV14 and TRBJ1-1; no firm D call. In germline, CDR1 is SGHDN, CDR2 FVKESK. The germline V and J ends were trimmed by 1 base and 0 bases, with 18 bases remaining between them. The CDR3 loop spans 18 amino acids.

This clone was observed at least ten times. This chain joins TRBV28 and TRBJ1-2, with 8 bases aligning to TRBD1. CDR1 is MDHEN and CDR2 is SYDVKM in the germline V gene. This CDR3 spans 13 amino acids. The V and J ends lost 9 bases and 1 base, in that order; junction bases with no gene match: 4. The CDR3: CASTGGSNYGYTF. CDR3 in DNA: TGTGCCAGTACAGGGGGAAGTAACTATGGCTACACCTTC.

This clone was counted only a few times. The rearrangement uses TRBV6-1 and TRBJ1-2; a possible D gene is TRBD1 (5 bases). Trimming left V 2 bases short and J 8 bases short, with 12 bases between. Germline CDR1 MNHNS, CDR2 SASEGT. The CDR3 has 13 residues. The CDR3 here is CASSEQGVQGYTF. The CDR3 bases are TGTGCCAGCAGTGAACAGGGAGTTCAAGGCTACACCTTC.

This clone was counted a few times. The chain combines TRBV7-9 with TRBJ1-1; perhaps TRBD1 as D (6 bases). This CDR3 contains 15 residues. The V end was cut by 8 bases, the J end by 1 base, with 17 bases between. CDR1 and CDR2 from the germline V gene are SEHNR and FQNEAQ (reference sequence). This CDR3 reads CASGSDDRRNTEAFF. CDR3 DNA sequence: TGTGCCAGCGGATCCGACGACAGGCGGAACACTGAAGCTTTCTTT.

There are many counts of this clone. J is TRBJ1-1 and V is TRBV28; TRBD1 matches 7 bases. The V gene's germline CDR1 is MDHEN and CDR2 SYDVKM. The ends lost 5 bases at V and 7 bases at J; junction bases unmatched: 10. This CDR3 spans 14 amino acids. CDR3 in amino acids: CASSPTPRGGEAFF. CDR3 DNA sequence: TGTGCCAGCAGTCCCACCCCCAGGGGGGGTGAAGCTTTCTTT.

This clone was detected ten times or more. The chain combines TRBV9 with TRBJ2-7; 7 nucleotides align to TRBD2. The CDR3 consists of 16 residues. The germline V gene has CDR1 SGDLS and CDR2 YYNGEE. J was trimmed by 1 base and V by 4 bases; bases with no gene match: 11. CDR3 nucleotides: TGTGCCAGCAGCCCGGTGGCGGGAGTCTGGTCCTACGAGCAGTACTTC. Translating it yields CASSPVAGVWSYEQYF. Together with reference TRBV9 and TRBJ2-7, the CDR3 gives the full variable domain: DSGVTQTPKHLITATGQRVTLRCSPRSGDLSVYWYQQSLDQGLQFLIQYYNGEERAKGNILERFSAQQFPDLHSELNLSSLELGDSALYFCASSPVAGVWSYEQYFGPGTRLTVT.

Notes on this clone: An end of the junction differs from the germline gene, which may be a read error. Different DNA sequences within this sample yield the same CDR3. This chain links TRBV7-3 with TRBJ2-2; D perhaps matches TRBD1 (6 bases). The germline V gene has CDR1 SGHTA and CDR2 FQGTGA. The CDR3 covers 15 residues. The CDR3 DNA reads TGTGCCAGCAGCTTAACGGGGACATACACCGGAGAGCTGTTTTTT. Its protein is CASSLTGTYTGELFF.

The V call is TRBV9, the J call TRBJ1-2; tentative D call: TRBD1 (6 bases). Germline CDR1 reads SGDLS; CDR2 reads YYNGEE. Trimming removed 0 bases at V and 6 bases at J, with 21 bases between. CDR3 size: 17 residues. The CDR3 is CASSVEVTGTGKDGYTF. As DNA, the CDR3 is TGTGCCAGCAGCGTAGAAGTAACGGGAACAGGGAAGGATGGCTACACCTTC.

This chain connects TRBV15 to TRBJ2-7; 8 bases map to TRBD1. J was trimmed by 1 base and V by 0 bases; bases with no gene match: 11. In germline, CDR1 is LNHNV, CDR2 YYDKDF (reference sequence). The CDR3 contains 18 residues. The CDR3 reads CATSRDQNYRGSSYEQYF. The CDR3 DNA is TGTGCCACCAGCAGAGACCAAAACTACAGGGGGAGTTCCTACGAGCAGTACTTC.